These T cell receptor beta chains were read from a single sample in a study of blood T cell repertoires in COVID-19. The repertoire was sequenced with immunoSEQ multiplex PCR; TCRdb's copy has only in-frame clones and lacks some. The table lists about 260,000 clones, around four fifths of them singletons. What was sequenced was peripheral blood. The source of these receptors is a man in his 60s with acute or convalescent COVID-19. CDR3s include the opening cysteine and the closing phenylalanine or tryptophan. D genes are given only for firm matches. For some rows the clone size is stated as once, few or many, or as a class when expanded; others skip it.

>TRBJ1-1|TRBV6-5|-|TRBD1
CASSYTGTGYEAFF
TGTGCCAGCAGTTACACCGGGACAGGGTATGAAGCTTTCTTT
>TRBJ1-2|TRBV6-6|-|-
CASSTQGGYGYTF
TGTGCCAGCAGTACCCAGGGTGGCTATGGCTACACCTTC
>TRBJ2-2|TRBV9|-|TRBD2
CASSVGGLAVGAGELFF
TGTGCCAGCAGCGTAGGGGGACTAGCGGTCGGGGCCGGGGAGCTGTTTTTT
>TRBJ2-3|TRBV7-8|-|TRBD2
CASSLYGVAGVSTDTQYF
TGTGCCAGCAGCCTCTACGGTGTAGCGGGAGTGAGCACAGATACGCAGTATTTT
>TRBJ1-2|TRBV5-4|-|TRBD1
CASSGRDSYGYTF
TGTGCCAGCAGCGGAAGGGACAGCTATGGCTACACCTTC
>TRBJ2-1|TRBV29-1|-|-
CSVAYNEQFF
TGCAGCGTCGCCTACAATGAGCAGTTCTTC
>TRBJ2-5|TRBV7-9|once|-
CASSLAGRQETQYF
TGTGCCAGCAGCTTAGCGGGGAGACAAGAGACCCAGTACTTC
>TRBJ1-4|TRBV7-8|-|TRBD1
CASSLGQGIEKLFF
TGTGCCAGCAGCCTGGGACAGGGAATTGAAAAACTGTTTTTT
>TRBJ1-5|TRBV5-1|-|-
CASSLGVDSNQPQHF
TGCGCCAGCAGCTTGGGGGTGGACAGTAATCAGCCCCAGCATTTT
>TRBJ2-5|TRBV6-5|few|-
CASSWLGSQETQYF
TGTGCCAGCAGTTGGCTAGGTTCTCAAGAGACCCAGTACTTC
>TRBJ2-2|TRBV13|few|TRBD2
CASSFGLAGGPGTGELFF
TGTGCCAGCAGCTTCGGACTAGCGGGAGGGCCGGGAACCGGGGAGCTGTTTTTT
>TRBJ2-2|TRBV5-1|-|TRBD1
CASNSGGYSGELFF
TGCGCCAGCAACTCAGGGGGCTACTCTGGGGAGCTGTTTTTT
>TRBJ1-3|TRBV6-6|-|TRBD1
CASRELGTATGNTIYF
TGTGCCAGCAGGGAACTCGGGACAGCCACTGGAAACACCATATATTTT
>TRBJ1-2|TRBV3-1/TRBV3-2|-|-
CASSQGGRSGHYGYTF
TGTGCCAGCAGCCAAGGGGGCCGGTCGGGTCACTATGGCTACACCTTC
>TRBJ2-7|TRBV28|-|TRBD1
CASSPYGGTGGNYEQYF
TGTGCCAGCAGTCCTTATGGGGGGACAGGGGGCAACTACGAGCAGTACTTC
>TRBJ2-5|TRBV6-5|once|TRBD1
CACSGTGARETQYF
TGTGCCTGCTCCGGGACAGGGGCACGGGAGACCCAGTACTTC
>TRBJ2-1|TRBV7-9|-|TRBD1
CASSTGTGGYNEQFF
TGTGCCAGCAGCACCGGGACAGGGGGATACAATGAGCAGTTCTTC